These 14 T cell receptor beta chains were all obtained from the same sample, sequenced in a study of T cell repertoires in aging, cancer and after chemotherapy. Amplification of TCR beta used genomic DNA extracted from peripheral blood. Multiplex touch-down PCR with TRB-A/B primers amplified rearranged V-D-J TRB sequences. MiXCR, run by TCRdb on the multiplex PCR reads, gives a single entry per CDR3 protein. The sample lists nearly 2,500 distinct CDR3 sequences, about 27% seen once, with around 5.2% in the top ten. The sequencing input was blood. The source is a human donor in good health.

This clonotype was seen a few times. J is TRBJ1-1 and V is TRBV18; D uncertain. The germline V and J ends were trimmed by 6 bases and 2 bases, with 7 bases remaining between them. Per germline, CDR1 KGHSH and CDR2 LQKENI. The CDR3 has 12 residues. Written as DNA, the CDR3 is TGTGCCAGCTCGCGCCCTAACACTGAAGCTTTCTTT. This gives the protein CASSRPNTEAFF.

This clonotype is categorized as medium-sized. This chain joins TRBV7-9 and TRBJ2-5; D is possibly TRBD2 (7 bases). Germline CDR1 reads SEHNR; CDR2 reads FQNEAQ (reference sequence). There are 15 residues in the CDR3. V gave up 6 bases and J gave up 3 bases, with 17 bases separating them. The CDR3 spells CASRSRGGLEETQYF. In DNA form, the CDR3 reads TGTGCCAGCAGAAGCAGGGGAGGGCTTGAAGAGACCCAGTACTTC.

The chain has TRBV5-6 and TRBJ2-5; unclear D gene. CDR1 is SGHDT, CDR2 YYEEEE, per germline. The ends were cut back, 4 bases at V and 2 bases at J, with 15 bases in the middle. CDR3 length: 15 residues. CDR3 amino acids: CASSPWNPGQETQYF. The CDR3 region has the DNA TGTGCCAGCAGCCCCTGGAACCCCGGGCAAGAGACCCAGTACTTC.

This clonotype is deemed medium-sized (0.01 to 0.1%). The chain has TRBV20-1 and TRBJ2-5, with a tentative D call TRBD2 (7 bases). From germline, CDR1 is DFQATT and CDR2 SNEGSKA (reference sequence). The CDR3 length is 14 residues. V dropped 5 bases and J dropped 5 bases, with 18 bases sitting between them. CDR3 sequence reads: CSAHRGRGSETQYF. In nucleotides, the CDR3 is TGCAGTGCTCACCGGGGGCGGGGGTCGGAGACCCAGTACTTC.

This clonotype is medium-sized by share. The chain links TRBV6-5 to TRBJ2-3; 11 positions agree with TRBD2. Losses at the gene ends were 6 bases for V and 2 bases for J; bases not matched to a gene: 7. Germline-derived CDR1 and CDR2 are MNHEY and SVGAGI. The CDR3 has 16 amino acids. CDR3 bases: TGTGCCAGCAGCCGAACGGGACTAGCGGTCACAGATACGCAGTATTTT. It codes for CASSRTGLAVTDTQYF.

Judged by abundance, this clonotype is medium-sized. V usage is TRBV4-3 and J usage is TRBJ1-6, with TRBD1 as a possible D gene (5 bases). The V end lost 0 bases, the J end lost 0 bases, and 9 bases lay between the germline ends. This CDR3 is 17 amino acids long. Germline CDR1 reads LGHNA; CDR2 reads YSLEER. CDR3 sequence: CASSQERRGSYNSPLHF. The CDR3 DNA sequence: TGCGCCAGCAGCCAAGAAAGGAGGGGCTCCTATAATTCACCCCTCCACTTT.

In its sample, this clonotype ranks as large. CDR3 sequence: CSVEEYNEQFF. The DNA for the CDR3 is TGCAGCGTTGAGGAGTACAATGAGCAGTTCTTC. The chain recombines TRBV29-1 with TRBJ2-1; D is uncertain. Germline values: CDR1 SQVTM, CDR2 ANQGSEA. The germline V and J ends were trimmed by 3 bases and 4 bases, with 4 bases remaining between them. This CDR3 region has 11 residues.

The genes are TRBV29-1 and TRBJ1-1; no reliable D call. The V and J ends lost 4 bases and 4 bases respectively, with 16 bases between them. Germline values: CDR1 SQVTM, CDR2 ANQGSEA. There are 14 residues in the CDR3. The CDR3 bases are TGCAGCGTTGCCCAACTCAAGGGCAGCACTGAAGCTTTCTTT. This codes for CSVAQLKGSTEAFF.

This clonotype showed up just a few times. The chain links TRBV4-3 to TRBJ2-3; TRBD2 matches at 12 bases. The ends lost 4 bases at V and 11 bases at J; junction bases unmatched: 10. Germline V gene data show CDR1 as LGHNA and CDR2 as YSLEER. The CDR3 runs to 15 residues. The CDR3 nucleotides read TGCGCCAGCAGCCCGGGGACTAGCGGGTTTGAGAAGCAGTATTTT. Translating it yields CASSPGTSGFEKQYF.

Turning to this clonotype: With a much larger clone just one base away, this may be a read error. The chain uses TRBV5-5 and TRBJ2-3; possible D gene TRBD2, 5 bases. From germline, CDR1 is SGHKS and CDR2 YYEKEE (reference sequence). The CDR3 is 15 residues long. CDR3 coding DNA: TGTGCCAGCAGCTTAATGCTAGCCGGCACATATACGCAGTATTTT. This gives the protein CASSLMLAGTYTQYF.

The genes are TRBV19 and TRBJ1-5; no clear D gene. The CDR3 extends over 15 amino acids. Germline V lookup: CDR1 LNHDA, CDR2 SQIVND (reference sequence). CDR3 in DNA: TGTCACCGCTTGACACCCTTGCGTTGCAATCAGCCCCAGCATTTT. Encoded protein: CHRLTPLRCNQPQHF.

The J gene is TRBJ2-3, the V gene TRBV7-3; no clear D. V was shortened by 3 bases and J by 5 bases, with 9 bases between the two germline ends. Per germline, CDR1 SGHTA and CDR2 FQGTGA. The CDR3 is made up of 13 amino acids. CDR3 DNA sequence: TGTGCCAGCAGCTTTACAAGGGTAGATACGCAGTATTTT. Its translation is CASSFTRVDTQYF.

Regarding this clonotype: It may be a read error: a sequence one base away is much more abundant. The chain's CDR3 is CATSRGALFKNEQYF. CDR3 nucleotides: TGTGCCACCAGCAGGGGAGCACTCTTTAAGAATGAGCAGTACTTC. V gene TRBV5-4 combines with J gene TRBJ2-5, with D tentatively TRBD1 (6 bases). Germline assignment: CDR1 SGHNT and CDR2 YYREEE (reference sequence). The CDR3 is 15 amino acids.

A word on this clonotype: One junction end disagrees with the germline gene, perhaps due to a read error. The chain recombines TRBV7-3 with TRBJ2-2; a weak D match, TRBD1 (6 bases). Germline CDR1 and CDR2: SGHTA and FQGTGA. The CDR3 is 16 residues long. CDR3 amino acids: CDSSLTRTANTGELFF. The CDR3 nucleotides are TGTGACAGCAGCTTAACTCGGACAGCCAACACCGGGGAGCTGTTTTTT.